This T cell receptor beta chain was sequenced during a study of control samples from healthy donors and cancer patients. Germline values: CDR1 SGHRS, CDR2 YFSETQ. The V end was cut by 0 bases, the J end by 1 base, with 13 bases between. This CDR3 is 16 amino acids long. Measured with immunoSEQ multiplex PCR; TCRdb has only the in-frame clones, and not every one. In the table there are about 120,000 clones, approximately 93% of which are singletons. The chain links TRBV5-1 to TRBJ1-2, with D possibly being TRBD1 (5 bases). Sample: blood. This clonotype originated in a man younger than 40 in good health. For the CDR3, the DNA is TGCGCCAGCAGCTTGGACTCGGGACTGAATAACTATGGCTACACCTTC. Protein: CASSLDSGLNNYGYTF. The full variable domain, rest sourced from reference TRBV5-1 and TRBJ1-2, is KAGVTQTPRYLIKTRGQQVTLSCSPISGHRSVSWYQQTPGQGLQFLFEYFSETQRNKGNFPGRFSGRQFSNSRSEMNVSTLELGDSALYLCASSLDSGLNNYGYTFGSGTRLTVV.